These 10 T cell receptor beta chains share one sample of origin, sequenced in a study of graft-versus-host responses after intestinal transplantation. Generated by immunoSEQ multiplex PCR, the TCRdb table keeps only in-frame clones and is missing some. There are 80,000 to 100,000 clones in the sample; 80% to 95% occur only once, and roughly 0.17% lies in the top ten. Their cognate antigens are unknown. Sample: unstimulated CD4+ T cells sorted from spleen or lymph node cells, taken before intestinal transplant. These receptors were taken from a human donor who received an intestinal transplant.

The chain is built from TRBV5-5 and TRBJ1-5; 7 bases line up with TRBD1. The length of the CDR3 is 17 residues. Trimming at V came to 2 bases and at J to 1 base, leaving 9 bases not matched to a gene. Germline lookup yields CDR1 SGHKS and CDR2 YYEKEE (reference sequence). DNA of the CDR3: TGTGCCAGCAGCTTATGGCAGGGGGTTGGGAGCAATCAGCCCCAGCATTTT. Its protein is CASSLWQGVGSNQPQHF.

The chain uses TRBV4-2 and TRBJ1-2, with D unclear. V lost 0 bases to trimming and J lost 3 bases, with 23 bases between them. CDR1 is LGHNA and CDR2 is YNFKEQ in the germline V gene. The CDR3 has 19 residues. CDR3 sequence: CASSQDDTWAGDLDYGYTF. In DNA, the CDR3 is TGTGCCAGCAGCCAAGATGATACCTGGGCGGGTGACTTAGACTATGGCTACACCTTC.

This chain joins TRBV19 and TRBJ1-6, with D perhaps matching TRBD1 (6 bases). The V end lost 5 bases, the J end lost 0 bases, and 20 bases lay between the germline ends. The CDR3 has 19 residues. CDR1 and CDR2 (germline): LNHDA, SQIVND (reference sequence). CDR3: CASSVWTDAPSSYNSPLHF. CDR3 DNA: TGTGCCAGTAGTGTCTGGACAGATGCTCCCAGCTCCTATAATTCACCCCTCCACTTT. Using reference TRBV19 and TRBJ1-6 for the parts outside the CDR3, the full variable domain is DGGITQSPKYLFRKEGQNVTLSCEQNLNHDAMYWYRQDPGQGLRLIYYSQIVNDFQKGDIAEGYSVSREKKESFPLTVTSAQKNPTAFYLCASSVWTDAPSSYNSPLHFGNGTRLTVT.

The V and J genes are TRBV4-2 and TRBJ1-2, with TRBD1 as a possible D gene (5 bases). Trimming removed 3 bases at V and 0 bases at J, with 11 bases between. Germline V lookup: CDR1 LGHNA, CDR2 YNFKEQ. This CDR3 comprises 15 residues. CDR3 DNA: TGTGCCAGCAGCCAGATGACAGAAGCTAACTATGGCTACACCTTC. Its protein is CASSQMTEANYGYTF.

This clone was recorded only once. J is TRBJ2-2 and V is TRBV7-8; TRBD2 matches at 10 bases. V lost 6 bases to trimming and J lost 6 bases; unmatched junction nucleotides: 10. This CDR3 has 16 amino acids. Germline CDR1 is SGHVS and CDR2 is FQNEAQ. CDR3 in DNA: TGTGCCAGCAGGAGGAGCGGGGGGGCCATAGCCGGGGAGCTGTTTTTT. As protein: CASRRSGGAIAGELFF.

The chain carries TRBV5-1 and TRBJ1-1, with D tentatively TRBD1 (5 bases). The CDR3 runs to 14 residues. CDR1 is SGHRS, CDR2 YFSETQ, per germline. Trimming took 0 bases from V and 10 from J, leaving 16 bases between them. As DNA, the CDR3 is TGCGCCAGCAGCTTGGGACAGTCGGCCTTGTCAGCTTTCTTT. It translates to CASSLGQSALSAFF.

The chain employs TRBV13 and TRBJ1-1; 10 bases match TRBD1. V shed 5 bases and J 3 bases; nucleotides not matched to a gene: 6. Germline CDR1 is PRHDT and CDR2 is FYEKMQ (reference sequence). The CDR3 consists of 15 residues. CDR3 loop: CASSTRQGAYTEAFF. DNA for the CDR3: TGTGCCAGCAGCACTAGACAGGGGGCCTACACTGAAGCTTTCTTT.

Worth noting for this clone: This CDR3 is also generated by other DNA sequences in the sample. V is TRBV15 and J is TRBJ1-2, with 7 nucleotides matching TRBD1. V gave up 0 bases and J gave up 4 bases; unmatched junction bases: 14. This CDR3 has 18 amino acids. Germline V gene lookup returns CDR1 LNHNV and CDR2 YYDKDF (reference sequence). The CDR3 loop reads CATSRDQTAGQLAYGYTF. As DNA, the CDR3 is TGTGCCACCAGCAGAGATCAAACCGCGGGACAGCTGGCCTATGGCTACACCTTC.

In nucleotides, the CDR3 is TGTGCCAGCAGCCCCCGGACTACTAGCGGGGGACACAATGAGCAGTTCTTC. Translating it yields CASSPRTTSGGHNEQFF. The chain uses TRBV9 and TRBJ2-1, with TRBD2 matching over 11 bases. The V and J ends lost 4 bases and 5 bases, in that order; junction bases with no gene match: 11. Per the germline V gene, CDR1 is SGDLS and CDR2 is YYNGEE. CDR3 length equals 17 residues.

The CDR3 DNA follows: TGCGCCAGCAGCTTGGGTTTGTGGGGAGTGCTATCCTTTGGCTACACCTTC. Its protein is CASSLGLWGVLSFGYTF. The chain recombines TRBV5-1 with TRBJ1-2; D ambiguous. V lost 0 bases, J lost 7 bases, and 22 bases lay in between. There are 17 residues in the CDR3. In germline, CDR1 is SGHRS, CDR2 YFSETQ. Together with reference TRBV5-1 and TRBJ1-2, the CDR3 gives the full variable domain: KAGVTQTPRYLIKTRGQQVTLSCSPISGHRSVSWYQQTPGQGLQFLFEYFSETQRNKGNFPGRFSGRQFSNSRSEMNVSTLELGDSALYLCASSLGLWGVLSFGYTFGSGTRLTVV.